This is a list of T cell receptor beta chains from one sample in a study of CD8+ T cells in alopecia areata. Generated by immunoSEQ multiplex PCR, the TCRdb table keeps only in-frame clones and is missing some. Counted here are about 34,000 clones, approximately 80% occurring once; the ten biggest clones make up 15% to 20%. Sample: NKG2D-low CD8+ T cells sorted from blood. The receptors were sampled from a human donor with alopecia areata. Each CDR3 is given with its conserved first and last residue. A D gene is named only where the DNA matches it firmly. A clone size is listed for some rows: how often the clone was seen (once, few, many), or a class if it is expanded.

d_gene	abundance	v_gene	j_gene	CDR3aa	CDR3nt
TRBD2	.	TRBV6-5	TRBJ2-7	CASSYSTSGGYYEQYF	TGTGCCAGCAGTTACTCGACTAGCGGGGGTTATTACGAGCAGTACTTC
.	.	TRBV29-1	TRBJ2-7	CSVETTGLYEQYF	TGCAGCGTTGAAACGACAGGACTCTACGAGCAGTACTTC
TRBD1	.	TRBV9	TRBJ2-7	CASSAGTGEYEQYF	TGTGCCAGCAGCGCTGGGACAGGGGAATACGAGCAGTACTTC
TRBD1	.	TRBV7-9	TRBJ2-4	CASSPDRVAKNIQYF	TGTGCCAGCAGCCCGGACAGGGTCGCCAAAAACATTCAGTACTTC
.	.	TRBV30	TRBJ1-2	CAWRDRAFYGYTF	TGTGCCTGGAGGGACAGAGCTTTCTATGGCTACACCTTC
TRBD2	.	TRBV29-1	TRBJ2-5	CSVEDLAVEETQYF	TGCAGCGTTGAAGACCTAGCGGTGGAAGAGACCCAGTACTTC
.	once	TRBV7-9	TRBJ2-7	CASSPGVGGPNSYEQYF	TGTGCCAGCAGCCCCGGGGTGGGCGGGCCAAACTCCTACGAGCAGTACTTC
.	.	TRBV15	TRBJ2-7	CATSSERDEQYF	TGTGCCACCAGCAGCGAGCGGGACGAGCAGTACTTC
.	.	TRBV11-2	TRBJ2-5	CASSPTDVETQYF	TGTGCCAGCAGCCCCACGGACGTTGAGACCCAGTACTTC
TRBD2	.	TRBV7-3	TRBJ2-3	CASSFLAGGPDTQYF	TGTGCCAGCAGCTTCCTAGCGGGGGGGCCGGATACGCAGTATTTT
.	.	TRBV27	TRBJ2-3	CASSFLAPQGRDTQYF	TGTGCCAGCAGTTTTCTGGCCCCCCAAGGGAGAGATACGCAGTATTTT
.	.	TRBV27	TRBJ2-2	CASSLGQNTGELFF	TGTGCCAGCAGTTTGGGGCAAAACACCGGGGAGCTGTTTTTT
.	.	TRBV18	TRBJ2-3	CASSPGGANTQYF	TGTGCCAGCTCACCAGGTGGGGCGAATACGCAGTATTTT
.	.	TRBV29-1	TRBJ1-2	CSVEITGAEAYGYTF	TGCAGCGTGGAAATTACCGGGGCCGAAGCCTATGGCTACACCTTC
TRBD1	.	TRBV29-1	TRBJ2-7	CSVGTAEYEQYF	TGCAGCGTGGGGACAGCGGAGTACGAGCAGTACTTC
TRBD1	.	TRBV27	TRBJ1-1	CASSSLTGGYTEAFF	TGTGCCAGCAGTTCCCTGACAGGGGGTTACACTGAAGCTTTCTTT
.	.	TRBV30	TRBJ2-7	CAWSLGTATYEQYF	TGTGCCTGGAGTCTCGGGACGGCGACCTACGAGCAGTACTTC
.	.	TRBV7-2	TRBJ2-7	CASSLAAGGYEQYF	TGTGCCAGCAGCTTAGCGGCAGGAGGATACGAGCAGTACTTC
.	.	TRBV7-9	TRBJ2-2	CASSLRQDVGELFF	TGTGCCAGCAGCTTAAGACAGGATGTCGGGGAGCTGTTTTTT
.	.	TRBV15	TRBJ2-5	CATSRDVRVQETQYF	TGTGCCACCAGCAGAGATGTCAGGGTCCAAGAGACCCAGTACTTC